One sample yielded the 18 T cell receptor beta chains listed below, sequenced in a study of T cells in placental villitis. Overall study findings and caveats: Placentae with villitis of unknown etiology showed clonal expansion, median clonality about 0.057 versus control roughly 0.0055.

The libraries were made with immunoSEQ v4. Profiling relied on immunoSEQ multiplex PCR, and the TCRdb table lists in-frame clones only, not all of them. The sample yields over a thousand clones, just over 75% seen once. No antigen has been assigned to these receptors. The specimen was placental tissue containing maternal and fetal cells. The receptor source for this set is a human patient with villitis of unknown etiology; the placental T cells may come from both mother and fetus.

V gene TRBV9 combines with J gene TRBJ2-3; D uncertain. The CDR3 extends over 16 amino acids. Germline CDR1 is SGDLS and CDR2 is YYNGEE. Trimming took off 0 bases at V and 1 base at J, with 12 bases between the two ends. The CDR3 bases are TGTGCCAGCAGCGTAGTGGAATCTTGGGGCACAGATACGCAGTATTTT. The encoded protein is CASSVVESWGTDTQYF.

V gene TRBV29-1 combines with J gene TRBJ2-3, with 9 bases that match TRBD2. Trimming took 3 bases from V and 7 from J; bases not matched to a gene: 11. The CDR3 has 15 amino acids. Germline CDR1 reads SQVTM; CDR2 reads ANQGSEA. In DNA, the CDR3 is TGCAGCGTTGAGGGAGGCGGGAGGGCAGGATATACGCAGTATTTT. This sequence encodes CSVEGGGRAGYTQYF.

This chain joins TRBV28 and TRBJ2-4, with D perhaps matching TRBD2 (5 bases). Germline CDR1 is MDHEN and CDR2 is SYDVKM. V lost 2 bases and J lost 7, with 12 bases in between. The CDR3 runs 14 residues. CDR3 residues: CASSLLSTGNIQYF. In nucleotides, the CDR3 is TGTGCCAGCAGTTTACTATCCACGGGGAACATTCAGTACTTC.

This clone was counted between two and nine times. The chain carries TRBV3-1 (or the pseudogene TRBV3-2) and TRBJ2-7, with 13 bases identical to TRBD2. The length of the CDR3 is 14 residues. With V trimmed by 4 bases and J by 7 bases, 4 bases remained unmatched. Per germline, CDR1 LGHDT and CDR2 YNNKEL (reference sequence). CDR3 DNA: TGTGCCAGCAGCCTGACTAGCGGGGGGAGAGAGCAGTACTTC. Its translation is CASSLTSGGREQYF.

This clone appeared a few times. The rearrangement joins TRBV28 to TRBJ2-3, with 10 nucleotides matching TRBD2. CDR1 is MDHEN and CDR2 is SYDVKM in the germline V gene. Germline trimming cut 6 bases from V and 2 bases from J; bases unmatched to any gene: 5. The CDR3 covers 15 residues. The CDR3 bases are TGTGCCAGCAGCCGAGGACTAGCGGTCACAGATACGCAGTATTTT. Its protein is CASSRGLAVTDTQYF. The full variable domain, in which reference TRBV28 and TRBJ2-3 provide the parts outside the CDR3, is DVKVTQSSRYLVKRTGEKVFLECVQDMDHENMFWYRQDPGLGLRLIYFSYDVKMKEKGDIPEGYSVSREKKERFSLILESASTNQTSMYLCASSRGLAVTDTQYFGPGTRLTVL.

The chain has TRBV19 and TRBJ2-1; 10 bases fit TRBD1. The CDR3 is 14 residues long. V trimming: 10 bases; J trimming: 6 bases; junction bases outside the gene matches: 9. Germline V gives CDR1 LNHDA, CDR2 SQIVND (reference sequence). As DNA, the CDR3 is TGTGCCATTTCAGCCGGGACAGGGGCCAATGAGCAGTTCTTC. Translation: CAISAGTGANEQFF.

The CDR3 is CASSPRGASNYGYTF. DNA for the CDR3: TGTGCCAGCAGTCCTCGAGGGGCGTCTAACTATGGCTACACCTTC. This chain links TRBV7-8 with TRBJ1-2; a weak D match, TRBD1 (5 bases). The germline V gene has CDR1 SGHVS and CDR2 FQNEAQ. This CDR3 comprises 15 residues. The V gene lost 6 bases and the J gene lost 0 bases, with 14 bases spanning the gap.

CDR3: CASSLTMNTEAFF. CDR3 coding DNA: TGTGCCAGCAGCTTGACGATGAACACTGAAGCTTTCTTT. V is TRBV5-4 and J is TRBJ1-1; D ambiguous. V was trimmed by 1 base and J by 0 bases, leaving 4 bases between them. Germline V lookup: CDR1 SGHNT, CDR2 YYREEE (reference sequence). CDR3 size: 13 residues. The variable domain in full, completed from reference TRBV5-4 and TRBJ1-1, reads ETGVTQSPTHLIKTRGQQVTLRCSSQSGHNTVSWYQQALGQGPQFIFQYYREEENGRGNFPPRFSGLQFPNYSSELNVNALELDDSALYLCASSLTMNTEAFFGQGTRLTVV.

The CDR3 DNA reads as TGCGCCAGCAGTCAGGCGGGAGAAGATACGCAGTATTTT. Translating gives CASSQAGEDTQYF. The chain uses TRBV10-1 and TRBJ2-3, with 7 bases that match TRBD2. The germline V gene encodes CDR1 WNHNN and CDR2 SYGVQD (reference sequence). With 5 bases clipped from V and 5 bases from J, the junction kept 4 bases outside the gene matches. CDR3 length: 13 residues.

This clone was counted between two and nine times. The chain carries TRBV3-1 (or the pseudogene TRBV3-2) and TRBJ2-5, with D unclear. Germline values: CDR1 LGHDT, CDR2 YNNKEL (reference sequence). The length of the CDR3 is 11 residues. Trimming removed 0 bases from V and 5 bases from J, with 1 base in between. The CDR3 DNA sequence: TGTGCCAGCAGCCAAGAGGAGACCCAGTACTTC. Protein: CASSQEETQYF.

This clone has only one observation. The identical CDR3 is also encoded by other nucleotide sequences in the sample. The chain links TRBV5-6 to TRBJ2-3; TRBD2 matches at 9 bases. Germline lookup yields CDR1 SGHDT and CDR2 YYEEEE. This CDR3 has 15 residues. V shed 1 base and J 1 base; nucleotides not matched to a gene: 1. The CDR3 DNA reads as TGTGCCAGCAGCTTGCGGACTAGCGGCACAGATACGCAGTATTTT. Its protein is CASSLRTSGTDTQYF.

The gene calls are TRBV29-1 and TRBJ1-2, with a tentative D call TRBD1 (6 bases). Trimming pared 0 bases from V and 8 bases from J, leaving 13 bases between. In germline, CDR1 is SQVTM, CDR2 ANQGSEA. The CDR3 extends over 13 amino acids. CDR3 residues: CSVEEYREGGYTF. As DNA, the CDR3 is TGCAGCGTTGAAGAGTACAGGGAAGGCGGCTACACCTTC.

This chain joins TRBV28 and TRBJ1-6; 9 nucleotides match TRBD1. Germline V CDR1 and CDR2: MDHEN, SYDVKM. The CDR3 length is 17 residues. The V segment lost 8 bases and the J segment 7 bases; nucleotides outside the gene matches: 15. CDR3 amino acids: CASRLPRGGTGNSPLHF. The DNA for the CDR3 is TGTGCCAGCCGCCTCCCCAGGGGGGGGACAGGGAATTCACCCCTCCACTTT. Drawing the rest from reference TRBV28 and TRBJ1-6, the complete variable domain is DVKVTQSSRYLVKRTGEKVFLECVQDMDHENMFWYRQDPGLGLRLIYFSYDVKMKEKGDIPEGYSVSREKKERFSLILESASTNQTSMYLCASRLPRGGTGNSPLHFGNGTRLTVT.

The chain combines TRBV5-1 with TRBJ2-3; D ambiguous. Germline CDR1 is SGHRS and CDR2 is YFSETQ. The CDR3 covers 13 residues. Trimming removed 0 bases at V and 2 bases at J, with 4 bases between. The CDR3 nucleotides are TGCGCCAGCAGCTTGGAGAACACAGATACGCAGTATTTT. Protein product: CASSLENTDTQYF.

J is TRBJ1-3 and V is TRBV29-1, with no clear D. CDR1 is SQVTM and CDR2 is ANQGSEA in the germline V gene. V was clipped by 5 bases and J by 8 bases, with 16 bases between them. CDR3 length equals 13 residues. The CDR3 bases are TGCAGCGTTACAGTCGACGGCGGGGACACCATATATTTT. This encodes CSVTVDGGDTIYF.

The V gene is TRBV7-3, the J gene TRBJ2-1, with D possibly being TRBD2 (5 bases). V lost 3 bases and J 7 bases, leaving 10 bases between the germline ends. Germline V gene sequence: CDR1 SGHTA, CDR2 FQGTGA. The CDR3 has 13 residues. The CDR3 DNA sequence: TGTGCCAGCAGCTTCGGGGATGGGAATGAGCAGTTCTTC. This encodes CASSFGDGNEQFF.

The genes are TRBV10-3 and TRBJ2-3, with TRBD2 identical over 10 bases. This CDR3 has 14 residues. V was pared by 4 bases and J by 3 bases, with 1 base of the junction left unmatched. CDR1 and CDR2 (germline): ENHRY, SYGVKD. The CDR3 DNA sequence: TGTGCCATCAGTGGACTAGCGGGTACAGATACGCAGTATTTT. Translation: CAISGLAGTDTQYF.

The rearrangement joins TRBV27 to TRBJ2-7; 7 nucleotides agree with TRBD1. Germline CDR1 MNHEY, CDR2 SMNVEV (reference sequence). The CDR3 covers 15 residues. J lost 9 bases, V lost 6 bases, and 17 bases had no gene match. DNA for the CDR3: TGTGCCAGCAGCCCCCTAGGGACAGCTAAACGAGTGCAGTACTTC. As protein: CASSPLGTAKRVQYF.